This is a list of T cell receptor beta chains from one sample in a study of early T cells in non-severe SARS-CoV-2 infection. TCRdb used MiXCR to reprocess the 5' RACE reads, holding one entry per CDR3 protein. The sample lists about 60,000 distinct CDR3 sequences; approximately 12% were seen once. The sequenced sample was whole blood. These receptor sequences come from an adult who was a healthcare worker with PCR-confirmed SARS-CoV-2 infection or an uninfected control (not recorded which). Each CDR3 is given with its conserved first and last residue. A D gene is named only where the DNA matches it firmly. Clone size is stated in some rows and not others, as once, few, many or a class when expanded.

V gene: TRBV5-1; D gene: .; clone size: few; J gene: TRBJ2-5; CDR3 protein: CASSLALDTPWETQYF; CDR3 DNA: TGCGCCAGCAGCTTGGCCCTGGACACCCCATGGGAGACCCAGTACTTC
V gene: TRBV28; D gene: .; clone size: .; J gene: TRBJ2-3; CDR3 protein: CASSFERRADTQYF; CDR3 DNA: TGTGCCAGCAGTTTCGAGCGGCGCGCAGATACGCAGTATTTT
V gene: TRBV5-5; D gene: .; clone size: many; J gene: TRBJ2-5; CDR3 protein: CASSRGQLQETQYF; CDR3 DNA: TGTGCCAGCAGCCGCGGACAGCTCCAAGAGACCCAGTACTTC
V gene: TRBV12-3/TRBV12-4; D gene: .; clone size: many; J gene: TRBJ2-1; CDR3 protein: CASSVGGRWNEQFF; CDR3 DNA: TGTGCCAGCAGTGTTGGGGGCCGGTGGAATGAGCAGTTCTTC
V gene: TRBV27; D gene: TRBD2; clone size: .; J gene: TRBJ2-1; CDR3 protein: CASSPATSGFFGQFF; CDR3 DNA: TGTGCCAGCAGTCCCGCGACTAGCGGTTTCTTTGGGCAGTTCTTC
V gene: TRBV19; D gene: .; clone size: many; J gene: TRBJ2-2; CDR3 protein: CASSSQRVTGELFF; CDR3 DNA: TGTGCCAGTAGTTCTCAGCGGGTCACCGGGGAGCTGTTTTTT
V gene: TRBV4-3; D gene: .; clone size: few; J gene: TRBJ1-1; CDR3 protein: CASSQDGGYGTEAFF; CDR3 DNA: TGCGCCAGCAGCCAAGATGGCGGCTATGGCACTGAAGCTTTCTTT
V gene: TRBV30; D gene: .; clone size: few; J gene: TRBJ2-1; CDR3 protein: CAWSGDKASEDEQFF; CDR3 DNA: TGTGCCTGGAGTGGTGATAAGGCTAGCGAGGATGAGCAGTTCTTC
V gene: TRBV4-3; D gene: TRBD1; clone size: many; J gene: TRBJ1-1; CDR3 protein: CASSKIGQGGEAFF; CDR3 DNA: TGCGCCAGCAGCAAGATTGGACAGGGAGGTGAAGCTTTCTTT
V gene: TRBV3-1; D gene: TRBD1; clone size: few; J gene: TRBJ2-4; CDR3 protein: CASSQRTGRENIQYF; CDR3 DNA: TGTGCCAGCAGCCAGAGGACAGGGAGAGAAAACATTCAGTACTTC
V gene: TRBV7-9; D gene: .; clone size: .; J gene: TRBJ2-3; CDR3 protein: CASSNRGHSSDTQYF; CDR3 DNA: TGTGCCAGCAGCAACCGGGGGCATTCATCGGATACGCAGTATTTT
V gene: TRBV25-1; D gene: TRBD1; clone size: many; J gene: TRBJ2-2; CDR3 protein: CASSEYGQGSTTGELFF; CDR3 DNA: TGTGCCAGCAGTGAATATGGACAGGGATCTACCACCGGGGAGCTGTTTTTT